One sample yielded the 19 T cell receptor beta chains listed below, sequenced in a study of radiation and T cells in renal cell carcinoma. Time point described: blood 2 weeks post-SBRT. Described treatment: 15 Gy SBRT to primary tumor, nephrectomy 4 weeks later. Sequencing was performed with immunoSEQ multiplex PCR; in TCRdb, only in-frame clones are kept and a portion is missing. The sample contains roughly 75,000 clones, roughly 82% of which appear only once. The sequenced sample was blood, obtained from a patient whose treatment included radiotherapy and nephrectomy. All receptors derive from a man between 60 and 70 years old with renal cell carcinoma.

This chain joins TRBV5-4 and TRBJ1-1; 7 bases are shared with TRBD1. The CDR3 is made up of 17 amino acids. The germline gives CDR1 SGHNT, CDR2 YYREEE (reference sequence). The V segment lost 3 bases and the J segment 0 bases; nucleotides outside the gene matches: 11. The CDR3 is CASSWGGQITLNTEAFF. The CDR3 nucleotides are TGTGCCAGCAGCTGGGGGGGACAGATCACTTTGAACACTGAAGCTTTCTTT.

For the CDR3, the DNA is TGTGCCAGCAGTCCCCAGGGACTAGCGGGGGCGTACAATGAGCAGTTCTTC. It specifies CASSPQGLAGAYNEQFF. The chain combines TRBV2 with TRBJ2-1; 14 bases match TRBD2. The CDR3 runs 17 residues. Germline trimming cut 5 bases from V and 4 bases from J; bases unmatched to any gene: 7. The germline V gene encodes CDR1 SNHLY and CDR2 FYNNEI.

In this sample, this clone turned up once. It may be a read error: a sequence one base away is much more abundant. V gene TRBV2 combines with J gene TRBJ2-6, with D unresolved. Per germline, CDR1 SNHLY and CDR2 FYNNEI. V lost 6 bases to trimming and J lost 2 bases, with 2 bases between them. The CDR3 consists of 12 residues. The CDR3 spells CASRAGANVLTF. In DNA form, the CDR3 reads TGTGCCAGCAGGGCTGGGGCCAACGTCCTGACTTTC.

CDR3 in DNA: TGTGCCAGCTCGCTGGGGCCGGAGAACACTGAAGCTTTCTTT. Protein product: CASSLGPENTEAFF. The chain combines TRBV11-2 with TRBJ1-1, with D perhaps TRBD1 (5 bases). The CDR3 is 14 residues long. The germline V and J ends were trimmed by 8 bases and 1 base, with 14 bases remaining between them. Germline V gene sequence: CDR1 SGHAT, CDR2 FQNNGV. Full variable domain (outside the CDR3, taken from reference TRBV11-2 and TRBJ1-1): EAGVAQSPRYKIIEKRQSVAFWCNPISGHATLYWYQQILGQGPKLLIQFQNNGVVDDSQLPKDRFSAERLKGVDSTLKIQPAKLEDSAVYLCASSLGPENTEAFFGQGTRLTVV.

The V call is TRBV18, the J call TRBJ1-5, with D tentatively TRBD1 (5 bases). This CDR3 has 13 amino acids. V lost 6 bases to trimming and J lost 5 bases, with 11 bases between them. Germline CDR1 is KGHSH and CDR2 is LQKENI. The DNA for the CDR3 is TGTGCCAGCTCCCAGGGAGAGGATCAGCCCCAGCATTTT. The encoded protein is CASSQGEDQPQHF.

The V gene is TRBV27, the J gene TRBJ2-7, with D unresolved. Germline loops: CDR1 MNHEY, CDR2 SMNVEV (reference sequence). V was clipped by 0 bases and J by 2 bases, with 23 bases between them. This CDR3 comprises 19 residues. CDR3 nucleotides: TGTGCCAGCAGTTTATCTCCCATCAGCTACGGAACTACGGCCTACGAGCAGTACTTC. It codes for CASSLSPISYGTTAYEQYF.

There are a few counts of this clone. The chain combines TRBV29-1 with TRBJ1-1; 10 bases agree with TRBD1. This CDR3 region has 13 residues. Germline CDR1 reads SQVTM; CDR2 reads ANQGSEA. With 7 bases clipped from V and 9 bases from J, the junction kept 11 bases outside the gene matches. This CDR3 reads CSAQGQGTSQAFF. The CDR3 nucleotides read TGCAGCGCCCAGGGACAGGGGACCTCGCAAGCTTTCTTT. Full variable domain (rest looked up from reference TRBV29-1 and TRBJ1-1): SAVISQKPSRDICQRGTSLTIQCQVDSQVTMMFWYRQQPGQSLTLIATANQGSEATYESGFVIDKFPISRPNLTFSTLTVSNMSPEDSSIYLCSAQGQGTSQAFFGQGTRLTVV.

The chain employs TRBV19 and TRBJ2-3; D is uncertain. CDR1 is LNHDA, CDR2 SQIVND, per germline (reference sequence). There are 12 residues in the CDR3. V shed 2 bases and J shed 1 base, with 1 base lying between them. The CDR3 coding sequence is TGTGCCAGTAGTATACGCACAGATACGCAGTATTTT. It specifies CASSIRTDTQYF.

In this sample, this clone turned up a few times. This chain connects TRBV6-5 to TRBJ1-1, with unresolved D. CDR3 length: 16 residues. Germline values: CDR1 MNHEY, CDR2 SVGAGI. V was cut by 3 bases and J by 11 bases, with 25 bases left in between. As DNA, the CDR3 is TGTGCCAGCAGTTATAACAACGTTTTAGCACCGAAGGTGGCTTTCTTT. This codes for CASSYNNVLAPKVAFF.

This clone appeared a few times. The chain links TRBV7-9 to TRBJ2-3; possible D gene TRBD1, 6 bases. This CDR3 is 14 amino acids long. Trimming took off 5 bases at V and 6 bases at J, with 15 bases between the two ends. In germline, CDR1 is SEHNR, CDR2 FQNEAQ (reference sequence). CDR3 DNA sequence: TGTGCCAGCAGCCGGACAGTCCCTATGGATACGCAGTATTTT. This gives the protein CASSRTVPMDTQYF. Filled out from reference TRBV7-9 and TRBJ2-3, the complete variable domain reads DTGVSQNPRHKITKRGQNVTFRCDPISEHNRLYWYRQTLGQGPEFLTYFQNEAQLEKSRLLSDRFSAERPKGSFSTLEIQRTEQGDSAMYLCASSRTVPMDTQYFGPGTRLTVL.

The chain joins TRBV5-1 to TRBJ2-1; D is unclear. The V end lost 5 bases, the J end lost 0 bases, and 6 bases lay between the germline ends. This CDR3 has 13 residues. The germline V gene has CDR1 SGHRS and CDR2 YFSETQ. The CDR3 reads CASRVDSYNEQFF. The CDR3 bases are TGCGCCAGCAGGGTAGACTCCTACAATGAGCAGTTCTTC.

The chain links TRBV7-9 to TRBJ1-1, with D unresolved. This CDR3 spans 11 amino acids. Germline lookup yields CDR1 SEHNR and CDR2 FQNEAQ (reference sequence). Trimming pared 5 bases from V and 8 bases from J, leaving 9 bases between. Here the CDR3 reads CASSPGSEAFF. Written as DNA, the CDR3 is TGTGCCAGCAGCCCCGGTTCGGAAGCTTTCTTT.

This chain uses TRBV7-7 with TRBJ2-5; 8 bases match TRBD1. V lost 1 base to trimming and J lost 5 bases; unmatched junction nucleotides: 3. The CDR3 loop spans 14 amino acids. The germline gives CDR1 SSHAT, CDR2 FNYEAQ (reference sequence). In DNA, the CDR3 is TGTGCCAGCAGCTTAGGGACAGGGTTGGAGACCCAGTACTTC. It codes for CASSLGTGLETQYF.

In this sample, this clone turned up a few times. The chain recombines TRBV10-3 with TRBJ1-5; TRBD1 is a possible D gene (6 bases). Germline loops: CDR1 ENHRY, CDR2 SYGVKD. This CDR3 region has 15 residues. Trimming left V 2 bases short and J 1 base short, with 9 bases between. CDR3 amino acids: CAISEGQMSNQPQHF. DNA of the CDR3: TGTGCCATCAGTGAGGGACAGATGAGCAATCAGCCCCAGCATTTT.

The chain joins TRBV4-3 to TRBJ1-3; 9 bases match TRBD1. There are 16 residues in the CDR3. V gave up 5 bases and J gave up 0 bases; unmatched junction bases: 5. In germline, CDR1 is LGHNA, CDR2 YSLEER. The CDR3 is CASSGQGQSSGNTIYF. CDR3 DNA: TGCGCCAGCAGCGGACAGGGGCAGAGCTCTGGAAACACCATATATTTT.

The V call is TRBV5-1, the J call TRBJ2-7; 15 bases agree with TRBD2. CDR3 length: 18 residues. CDR1 and CDR2 from the germline V gene are SGHRS and YFSETQ. The V gene end was trimmed by 0 bases and the J gene end by 1 base; junction bases not matched to a gene: 5. DNA for the CDR3: TGCGCCAGCAGCTTGGGGACTAGCGGGAGGGCCAGTTCCTACGAGCAGTACTTC. This encodes CASSLGTSGRASSYEQYF.

This sequence joins TRBV6-6 and TRBJ1-1; D is unclear. Trimming left V 2 bases short and J 1 base short, with 5 bases between. The CDR3 runs to 13 residues. Germline lookup yields CDR1 MNHNY and CDR2 SVGAGI (reference sequence). CDR3 residues: CASSYAENTEAFF. The DNA of the CDR3 is TGTGCCAGCAGTTACGCGGAGAACACTGAAGCTTTCTTT.

The J gene is TRBJ2-3, the V gene TRBV5-1, with 11 bases fitting TRBD1. Trimming at V came to 5 bases and at J to 4 bases, leaving 9 bases not matched to a gene. In germline, CDR1 is SGHRS, CDR2 YFSETQ. The CDR3 contains 16 residues. CDR3 sequence (DNA): TGCGCCAGCAGAGGGACAGGGGGACTGCGGGCAGATACGCAGTATTTT. Amino acid sequence: CASRGTGGLRADTQYF.

This chain connects TRBV29-1 to TRBJ2-3; D remains ambiguous. This CDR3 contains 12 residues. CDR1 and CDR2 from the germline V gene are SQVTM and ANQGSEA. V was clipped by 8 bases and J by 0 bases, with 9 bases between them. The CDR3 DNA follows: TGCAGCCACAGCGACAGCACAGATACGCAGTATTTT. Translation: CSHSDSTDTQYF.